This entry is about one T cell receptor beta chain. Antigen specificity is unknown. Assay: immunoSEQ multiplex PCR; the TCRdb copy retains only in-frame clones and omits some. The data show about 160,000 clones, with approximately 87% seen just once and roughly 5.7% held by the top ten. The data were obtained in a study of cytomegalovirus exposure and HLA in healthy donors. General study points: A subsequent analysis found that TCR clusters from the first cohort also tended to co-occur in the roughly 120 validation repertoires, with about 94% of cluster scores above 0.

Between the trimmed V and J ends, which lost 3 bases and 5 bases, there was a span of 13 bases. This CDR3 region has 14 residues. Germline-derived CDR1 and CDR2 are SGHTA and FQGNSA. The sample taken for sequencing was PBMCs. The chain combines TRBV7-2 with TRBJ2-5, with D tentatively TRBD2 (6 bases). The TCR was taken from a woman aged 25 to 39 in good health and CMV-seronegative. CDR3 loop: CASSLDPGVETQYF. CDR3 bases: TGTGCCAGCAGCTTGGACCCGGGGGTGGAGACCCAGTACTTC. Looking up the rest from reference TRBV7-2 and TRBJ2-5 gives the full variable domain: GAGVSQSPSNKVTEKGKDVELRCDPISGHTALYWYRQSLGQGLEFLIYFQGNSAPDKSGLPSDRFSAERTGGSVSTLTIQRTQQEDSAVYLCASSLDPGVETQYFGPGTRLLVL.